Included here is one T cell receptor beta chain sequence, with context. Some clones are missing from TCRdb's copy, which holds only in-frame ones; the method was immunoSEQ multiplex PCR. The sample has around 120,000 clones; about 89% are singletons. The data originate from a study of blood T cell repertoires in COVID-19. Across the whole study: PBMCs, B-cell-depleted T cells, or T cells were the source of the cDNA or gDNA that made up the material.

Germline CDR1 SGHRS, CDR2 YFSETQ. Trimming cost V 1 base and J 4 bases; bases outside gene matches: 10. The CDR3 is 16 amino acids. The V and J genes are TRBV5-1 and TRBJ1-1; 7 bases fit TRBD1. The sequenced sample consisted of peripheral blood. This receptor was obtained from a woman aged 70-85 years with acute or convalescent COVID-19. The CDR3 loop reads CASSLTGVRQGTEAFF. CDR3 bases: TGCGCCAGCAGCTTGACAGGGGTCCGCCAGGGCACTGAAGCTTTCTTT.